One and the same sample provided the 21 T cell receptor beta chains below, sequenced in a study of neurological immune-mediated disorders. Via MiXCR, TCRdb re-called the 5' RACE reads, giving one row per CDR3 protein. The sample shows some 60,000 distinct CDR3 sequences, around 4.7% of them seen only once. Sequenced material: PBMCs. Source of these receptors: a woman aged 45-60 years with multiple sclerosis.

This clonotype was found many times. The chain uses TRBV5-1 and TRBJ1-1, with 7 bases identical to TRBD1. V gave up 6 bases and J gave up 7 bases; unmatched junction bases: 9. Germline loops: CDR1 SGHRS, CDR2 YFSETQ. The CDR3 is 13 residues long. The CDR3 protein is CASTATGENEAFF. DNA of the CDR3: TGCGCCAGCACCGCAACAGGGGAGAATGAAGCTTTCTTT.

This clonotype was counted many times. V usage is TRBV5-1 and J usage is TRBJ2-1, with D possibly matching TRBD1 (6 bases). The CDR3 has 16 amino acids. Trimming cost V 2 bases and J 1 base, with 13 bases left between them. Germline V CDR1 and CDR2: SGHRS, YFSETQ. The CDR3 DNA reads as TGCGCCAGCAGCTTATTGGGAAGGGGGTCCTACAATGAGCAGTTCTTC. Amino acid sequence: CASSLLGRGSYNEQFF.

This clonotype was counted only a few times. This may be a read error, as it is one base from a much larger clone. V is TRBV4-2 and J is TRBJ1-2; a weak D match, TRBD1 (5 bases). The V gene's germline CDR1 is LGHNA and CDR2 YNFKEQ. The CDR3 extends over 16 amino acids. Trimming removed 6 bases from V and 8 bases from J, with 25 bases in between. The CDR3 DNA is TGTGCCAGCAGTCGAGTAGGGGACCTCACTTCGGGCGGCTACACCTTC. Its translation: CASSRVGDLTSGGYTF.

The chain couples TRBV18 to TRBJ2-7, with TRBD1 matching over 10 bases. The germline V gene has CDR1 KGHSH and CDR2 LQKENI. The V gene end was trimmed by 1 base and the J gene end by 0 bases; junction bases not matched to a gene: 0. The CDR3 loop spans 15 amino acids. CDR3 region: CASSPRTGGSYEQYF. The CDR3 bases are TGTGCCAGCTCACCACGGACAGGGGGCTCCTACGAGCAGTACTTC.

This clonotype is medium-sized (0.01 to 0.1%) in the sample. This sequence joins TRBV7-2 and TRBJ2-7; 9 bases match TRBD1. This CDR3 contains 12 residues. Germline V gene lookup returns CDR1 SGHTA and CDR2 FQGNSA. V was pared by 11 bases and J by 2 bases, with 4 bases of the junction left unmatched. The CDR3 DNA is TGTGCCGGGGACAGGGAGCCCTACGAGCAGTACGTC. Protein sequence: CAGDREPYEQYV.

This clonotype has at least ten counts. The chain combines TRBV5-1 with TRBJ1-1; D gene ambiguous. V was trimmed by 1 base and J by 0 bases, leaving 7 bases between them. The germline gives CDR1 SGHRS, CDR2 YFSETQ. This CDR3 comprises 14 residues. The CDR3 sequence is CASSLLNLNTEAFF. DNA of the CDR3: TGCGCCAGCAGCTTGCTTAATCTGAACACTGAAGCTTTCTTT.

This clonotype was detected many times. This sequence joins TRBV28 and TRBJ1-2, with D possibly matching TRBD1 (6 bases). V was clipped by 3 bases and J by 5 bases, with 10 bases between them. The CDR3 consists of 13 residues. Germline lookup yields CDR1 MDHEN and CDR2 SYDVKM. Written as DNA, the CDR3 is TGTGCCAGCAGTTTTGGCAGGGGTTATGGCTACACCTTC. Translated, it gives CASSFGRGYGYTF.

This clonotype was detected ten times or more. The chain joins TRBV5-1 to TRBJ1-2; unclear D gene. Germline CDR1 reads SGHRS; CDR2 reads YFSETQ. With 0 bases removed from V and 6 bases from J, the gap between germline ends came to 9 bases. The CDR3 covers 13 residues. In DNA form, the CDR3 reads TGCGCCAGCAGCTTGGGAGGAGCGAATGGCTACACCTTC. It translates to CASSLGGANGYTF. The full variable domain, in which reference TRBV5-1 and TRBJ1-2 provide the parts outside the CDR3, is KAGVTQTPRYLIKTRGQQVTLSCSPISGHRSVSWYQQTPGQGLQFLFEYFSETQRNKGNFPGRFSGRQFSNSRSEMNVSTLELGDSALYLCASSLGGANGYTFGSGTRLTVV.

This chain connects TRBV12-3 or TRBV12-4 to TRBJ2-3; 10 bases agree with TRBD2. This CDR3 is 14 amino acids long. The V segment lost 3 bases and the J segment 4 bases; nucleotides outside the gene matches: 1. The CDR3 coding sequence is TGTGCCAGCAGTTTCAGCGGGGGGGCAGATACGCAGTATTTT. Its protein product is CASSFSGGADTQYF.

This clonotype was seen ten or more times. This rearrangement joins TRBV7-3 to TRBJ2-3; 7 nucleotides align to TRBD2. J lost 0 bases, V lost 5 bases, and 5 bases had no gene match. The CDR3 sequence is 15 residues long. Germline CDR1 is SGHTA and CDR2 is FQGTGA. The CDR3 DNA reads TGTGCCAGCAGCCCGTACGGGGGGAGCACAGATACGCAGTATTTT. This translates into CASSPYGGSTDTQYF.

The sample holds many counts of this clonotype. The chain links TRBV12-3 or TRBV12-4 to TRBJ2-2, with D hard to call. The CDR3 loop spans 14 amino acids. V dropped 5 bases and J dropped 7 bases, with 14 bases sitting between them. The CDR3 sequence: CASSPRPSGGELFF. CDR3 sequence (DNA): TGTGCCAGCAGTCCCCGGCCATCTGGCGGGGAGCTGTTTTTT.

Many counts were recorded for this clonotype. The chain employs TRBV7-9 and TRBJ1-3; D is uncertain. This CDR3 is 15 amino acids long. V was trimmed by 1 base and J by 0 bases, leaving 7 bases between them. CDR1 SEHNR and CDR2 FQNEAQ come from the germline V gene (reference sequence). In nucleotides, the CDR3 is TGTGCCAGCAGCTTAGTCCTGGTCTCTGGAAACACCATATATTTT. Protein: CASSLVLVSGNTIYF.

This clonotype was recorded many times. The chain has TRBV4-1 and TRBJ2-7; weak D call: TRBD1 (5 bases). V was clipped by 2 bases and J by 7 bases, with 15 bases between them. The CDR3 sequence is 14 residues long. The germline gives CDR1 MGHRA, CDR2 YSYEKL. The CDR3 sequence: CASSQMAGLVEQYF. CDR3 coding DNA: TGCGCCAGCAGCCAAATGGCAGGGTTGGTGGAGCAGTACTTC.

Comments on this clonotype: This may be a read error, as it is one base from a much larger clone. The chain uses TRBV6-4 and TRBJ1-1; a possible D gene is TRBD1 (5 bases). This CDR3 comprises 16 residues. Per germline, CDR1 MRHNA and CDR2 SNTAGT. Trimming cost V 3 bases and J 4 bases, with 18 bases left between them. The chain's CDR3 is CASSERFGERGTEAFF. The CDR3 DNA reads as TGTGCCAGCAGTGAACGGTTCGGGGAAAGGGGCACTGAAGCTTTCTTT.

In this sample, this clonotype turned up many times. V and J are TRBV15 and TRBJ1-2, with a tentative D call TRBD1 (6 bases). This CDR3 is built from 15 residues. Per the germline V gene, CDR1 is LNHNV and CDR2 is YYDKDF (reference sequence). V was cut by 0 bases and J by 4 bases, with 12 bases left in between. CDR3 loop: CATSRDRDNFYGYTF. DNA of the CDR3: TGTGCCACCAGCAGAGATCGGGACAACTTCTATGGCTACACCTTC.

This clonotype was seen repeatedly, ten times or more. CDR3: CASSPILQETQYF. The CDR3 DNA follows: TGCGCCAGCAGTCCTATTTTACAGGAGACCCAGTACTTC. The chain has TRBV4-1 and TRBJ2-5, with D uncertain. This CDR3 spans 13 amino acids. V lost 6 bases to trimming and J lost 5 bases, with 13 bases between them. CDR1 and CDR2 (germline): MGHRA, YSYEKL.

This clonotype occurred many times. This chain connects TRBV2 to TRBJ2-1; D unclear. With 0 bases removed from V and 5 bases from J, the gap between germline ends came to 17 bases. CDR1 is SNHLY, CDR2 FYNNEI, per germline. The CDR3 spans 17 residues. The CDR3 DNA is TGTGCCAGCAGTGAAGCGTCGGGCTCCCCGCCCCACAATGAGCAGTTCTTC. Amino acids: CASSEASGSPPHNEQFF. Combining the CDR3 with reference TRBV2 and TRBJ2-1 gives the whole variable domain EPEVTQTPSHQVTQMGQEVILRCVPISNHLYFYWYRQILGQKVEFLVSFYNNEISEKSEIFDDQFSVERPDGSNFTLKIRSTKLEDSAMYFCASSEASGSPPHNEQFFGPGTRLTVL.

This clonotype was seen many times. The chain carries TRBV12-3 or TRBV12-4 and TRBJ1-1; D call uncertain. Trimming removed 4 bases from V and 9 bases from J, with 9 bases in between. CDR3 length equals 11 residues. In DNA, the CDR3 is TGTGCCAGCAGTTCATCAGAGAAAGCTTTCTTT. As protein: CASSSSEKAFF.

In this sample, this clonotype turned up a few times. The chain joins TRBV20-1 to TRBJ2-7; D might be TRBD1 (5 bases). The V gene lost 0 bases and the J gene lost 5 bases, with 17 bases spanning the gap. This CDR3 has 15 amino acids. Germline V gene lookup returns CDR1 DFQATT and CDR2 SNEGSKA (reference sequence). The CDR3 sequence: CSARDRVTASDEQYF. CDR3 sequence (DNA): TGCAGTGCTAGAGATCGTGTGACAGCTTCTGACGAGCAGTACTTC.

V usage is TRBV20-1 and J usage is TRBJ1-5; unclear D gene. V lost 1 base and J lost 2, with 6 bases in between. The CDR3 consists of 13 residues. The germline V gene has CDR1 DFQATT and CDR2 SNEGSKA (reference sequence). CDR3 loop: CSARVSGNQPQHF. CDR3 coding DNA: TGCAGTGCTAGAGTCTCCGGCAATCAGCCCCAGCATTTT.

This clonotype occurred many times. Germline and junction disagree at one end, which may indicate a read error. The chain employs TRBV9 and TRBJ1-6; 8 bases agree with TRBD1. The CDR3 has 13 amino acids. The germline gives CDR1 SGDLS, CDR2 YYNGEE. CDR3 in DNA: TGTGCCAGCAGCGGAACAGGGGGTTCACCCCTCAACTTT. Translated: CASSGTGGSPLNF.